This T cell receptor beta chain derives from a study of low-dose radiotherapy and immunotherapy resistance in tumors. About the study: Participants in Cohort 1 were administered 0.5 Gy per fraction at 2-week intervals, to a cumulative dose of 6.5 Gy. Cyclophosphamide infusions of 200 mg/m2 came every two weeks, one day before radiation-immunotherapy. A dose of 1 Gy per fraction every two weeks went to Cohort 2, totaling 13 Gy over 26 weeks.

Looked up from germline, CDR1 is GTSNPN and CDR2 is SVGIG (reference sequence). Between the trimmed V and J ends, which lost 3 bases and 5 bases, there was a span of 7 bases. The CDR3 extends over 12 amino acids. This clonotype has just a few counts. The time point denotes: before trial treatment. Alpha- and beta-chain coverage of first-strand cDNA came from TRAV- and TRBV-specific primers. Amplification, which lasted around 18 PCR cycles, used a constant-region primer and V-primer adapter to amplify TCRs. Researchers amplified the isolated mRNA using in vitro transcription. Via MiXCR, TCRdb re-called the reads, giving one row per CDR3 protein. There are tens of thousands of distinct CDR3 sequences in the sample; roughly a sixth occur only once, and roughly 2.8% lies in the top ten.

Sequences were derived from PBMCs, sampled before treatment. This receptor was taken from a male donor with prostate cancer. This sequence joins TRBV30 and TRBJ2-2, with D unresolved. The CDR3 loop is CAWRGDTGELFF. CDR3 coding DNA: TGTGCCTGGAGGGGCGATACCGGGGAGCTGTTTTTT.